The T cell receptor beta chain under discussion was sequenced for a study of T cell repertoires in ileal Crohn's disease. Study overall: Over 30% were active smokers at surgery; median disease duration was 7.9 years. About half received postoperative treatment, under 14 with thiopurines and approximately 19 anti-TNF. Study-wide findings and caveats: Compared with non-smokers, active smokers at surgery showed more clonal expansions.

Lamina propria lymphocytes from surgical specimens were isolated on a density gradient before sorting. Included were adult ileal or ileocolonic Crohn's patients indicated for ileocolonic resection. The germline V gene encodes CDR1 SNHLY and CDR2 FYNNEI. V lost 6 bases and J lost 2; bases outside the gene matches: 13. CDR3 length: 18 amino acids. The repertoire was sequenced with immunoSEQ multiplex PCR; TCRdb's copy has only in-frame clones and lacks some. The repertoire has around 5,700 clones, around 87% of them found once; the top ten carry 0.83%. Concerning this clone: As yet, its antigen is unknown.

The chain joins TRBV2 to TRBJ2-6; 7 nucleotides match TRBD1. The sample was CD4+ T cells from ileum. This TCR came from an adult with Crohn's disease. Some clones in this sample may be carry-over from other donors' samples. The CDR3 loop is CASRIDRVKIAGANVLTF. CDR3 coding DNA: TGTGCCAGCAGGATAGACAGGGTGAAGATTGCTGGGGCCAACGTCCTGACTTTC.